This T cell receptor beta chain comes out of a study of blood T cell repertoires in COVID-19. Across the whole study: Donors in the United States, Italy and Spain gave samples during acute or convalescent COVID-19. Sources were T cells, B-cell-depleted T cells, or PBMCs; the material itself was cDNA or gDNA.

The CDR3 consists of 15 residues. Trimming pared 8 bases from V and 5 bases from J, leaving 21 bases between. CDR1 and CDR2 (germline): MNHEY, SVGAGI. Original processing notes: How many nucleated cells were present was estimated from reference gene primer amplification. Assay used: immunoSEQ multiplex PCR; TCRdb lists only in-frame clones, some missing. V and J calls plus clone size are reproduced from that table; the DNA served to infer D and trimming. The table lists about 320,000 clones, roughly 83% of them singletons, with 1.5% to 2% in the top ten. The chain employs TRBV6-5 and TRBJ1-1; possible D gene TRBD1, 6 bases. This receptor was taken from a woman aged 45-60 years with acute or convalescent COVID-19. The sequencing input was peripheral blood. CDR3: CASSQPVGGGTEAFF. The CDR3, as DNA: TGTGCCAGCTCCCAGCCGGTAGGGGGTGGGACTGAAGCTTTCTTT.